The sequence of this T cell receptor (beta chain) was determined in a study of T cells in Graves' hyperthyroidism and ophthalmopathy. Study-wide context: Peripheral blood was acquired at first diagnosis, ahead of any therapy whatsoever.

Diagnosis rested on symptoms, serum thyroxine and TRAb, thyroid ultrasound, and orbital computed tomography. Using more than 7.5 ml of fresh peripheral blood, PBMCs were prepared. The CDR3 covers 17 residues. Germline-derived CDR1 and CDR2 are MDHEN and SYDVKM. The trim removed 7 bases at V and 2 bases at J, leaving 9 bases unmatched. This clonotype came up many times. Its specificity is not known. Findings of the study overall: With a median lead of about six months before onset, the model predicted ophthalmopathy.

Authors of the study amplified TCR beta CDR3 regions from RNA transcripts. TCR CDR3 regions were first amplified by RT-PCR with HTBI primers. In TCRdb, the multiplex PCR reads were re-called with MiXCR into one record per CDR3 protein. The sample holds about 640,000 distinct CDR3 sequences, less than 25% seen once. Sequencing was carried out using blood. This sequence was found in a man aged 25-45 years with Graves' ophthalmopathy. The chain has TRBV28 and TRBJ2-3; 13 nucleotides match TRBD2. The CDR3 region has the DNA TGTGCCAGCAATGGACTAGCGGGAGAGGAGTACACAGATACGCAGTATTTT. Its translation is CASNGLAGEEYTDTQYF.